This T cell receptor beta chain was documented in a study of T cells in Graves' hyperthyroidism and ophthalmopathy (dated by TCRdb to 2018 to 2020). About the full investigation: Peripheral blood was collected at initial diagnosis, before any treatment. To identify distinguishing TCR V-J signatures, a discovery cohort of about 100 patients was used, comprising 43 with Graves' ophthalmopathy and around 57 with stable Graves' hyperthyroidism. Prospective prediction of ophthalmopathy was tested in an independent validation cohort of some 20 hyperthyroidism patients and some 17 patients who later progressed to ophthalmopathy. The 100 discovery patients were divided at random into training and test sets in a 7:3 ratio. The study also compared thyroid tissue and blood T-cell repertoires from 5 to 7 Graves' hyperthyroidism patients. Once sampling was done, hyperthyroidism patients were given methimazole at a starting dose of 30 mg daily, whereas ophthalmopathy patients were given high-dose intravenous methylprednisolone. According to the paper, TCR Vbeta CDR3 sequencing was carried out on approximately 140 peripheral blood samples, which came from 40 to 45 ophthalmopathy, some 73 hyperthyroidism and around 17 progressor patients. Beyond this particular receptor, the publication reports: No statistical method was used to set the sample size in advance, and investigators knew the group allocation. A model built on a 13 V-J signature distinguished ophthalmopathy from stable hyperthyroidism, reaching 87.88% sensitivity and 81.08% specificity in cross-validation and 80%/75% in testing. In validation, the model predicted progression to ophthalmopathy a median of about 6 months before onset, with roughly 68% sensitivity and roughly 79% specificity. Blood samples also contained most of the expanded thyroid clonotypes (frequency above 0.001), which suggests that blood repertoires may reflect thyroid immune responses.

This clonotype was counted at least ten times. Its antigen is not yet known. An end of the junction differs from the germline gene, which may be a read error. In the ophthalmopathy patients, disease was moderately to severely active, with a Clinical Activity Score of 3 or more, a NOSPECS grade of 4 or more, and a duration of less than 3 months. The study excluded patients with uncontrolled infections, other autoimmune diseases, pregnancy or lactation. Diagnoses were based on clinical symptoms, serum thyroxine and TRAb, thyroid ultrasound and orbital computed tomography. PBMCs were separated from 10 ml of fresh peripheral blood using Ficoll-Paque density gradient centrifugation. Total RNA was extracted with Trizol reagent, and quality was checked on an Agilent 2100 Bioanalyzer. The germline V gene encodes CDR1 SNHLY and CDR2 FYNNEI. The CDR3 numbers 13 residues from cysteine through phenylalanine. Only the CDR3 DNA is retained, 39 bases long and in frame from the first base.

The TCR beta CDR3 regions were amplified from the RNA transcripts. The TCR CDR3 was subjected to a first round of RT-PCR using the HTBI primer set and the Qiagen OneStep RT-PCR kit. The libraries were constructed in a second round of multiplex PCR and then size-selected and purified. The libraries were sequenced on an Illumina HiSeq2000 using paired-end 100 bp reads. The authors' pipeline ran thus. Raw data were processed with SOAPnuke, discarding reads with adapters, uncalled bases, mean Phred below 15, or no exact constant-primer or identifier match. COPE v1.2.5 was used to merge the high-quality paired reads, and each unique nucleotide sequence was defined as a clonotype. Clonotypes were aligned to IMGT TRBV, TRBD and TRBJ reference segments using MiTCR v1.1. Analysis was restricted to V-J combinations with a frequency above 0.0001, which covered over 98% of repertoires. A TCS score was defined as the ratio of F50 (clonal expansion) to E x V (chaos), with BLOSUM62-based TCRdist applied between CDR3 peptides within each V-J. Welch's t-statistics and random forest reduced fewer than 550 V-J features to around 14, which were used in a naive Bayes classifier (R e1071). Thyroid-blood repertoire similarity was quantified with the Morisita-Horn index. TCRdb reanalyzed the raw reads on its own, using fastp at Q25 for trimming and MiXCR for clone calling, and kept in-frame beta chains. CDR3 protein sequences are deduplicated, and each keeps its most common genes and DNA. The V and J calls and clone size are TCRdb's, not the authors'. For this sample there are roughly 560,000 distinct CDR3 sequences; roughly 15% appear just once. About 3.9% of the sample belongs to the ten largest clones.

The specimen was blood. The rearrangement joined TRBV2 to TRBJ1-5; a stretch of 9 junction bases matches TRBD1. The sequence was obtained from a woman in her 40s with Graves' ophthalmopathy. The CDR3 region: CACRGQGNQPQHF. The DNA reads TGTGCCTGCAGAGGACAGGGGAATCAGCCCCAGCATTTT.